A single T cell receptor (beta chain) is shown here with its context. Tregs were sorted as CD4+CD25+CD127-/low cells. The CDR3 has 15 residues. Germline loops: CDR1 SGDLS, CDR2 YYNGEE. Trimming cost V 5 bases and J 7 bases; bases outside gene matches: 2. TCRdb reprocessed the 5' RACE reads via MiXCR and lists one record per CDR3 protein. The repertoire consists of 50,000 to 60,000 distinct CDR3 sequences, with less than 25% occurring once and the leading ten covering 2.5% to 4%. Sequencing was carried out using tumor-infiltrating Tregs sorted from the breast tumor. V is TRBV9 and J is TRBJ2-2; 16 bases line up with TRBD2. The clonotype comes from a female donor with breast cancer. For the CDR3, the DNA is TGTGCCAGCAGTGGGACTAGCGGGAGGGTCGGGGAGCTGTTTTTT. Translation gives CASSGTSGRVGELFF.